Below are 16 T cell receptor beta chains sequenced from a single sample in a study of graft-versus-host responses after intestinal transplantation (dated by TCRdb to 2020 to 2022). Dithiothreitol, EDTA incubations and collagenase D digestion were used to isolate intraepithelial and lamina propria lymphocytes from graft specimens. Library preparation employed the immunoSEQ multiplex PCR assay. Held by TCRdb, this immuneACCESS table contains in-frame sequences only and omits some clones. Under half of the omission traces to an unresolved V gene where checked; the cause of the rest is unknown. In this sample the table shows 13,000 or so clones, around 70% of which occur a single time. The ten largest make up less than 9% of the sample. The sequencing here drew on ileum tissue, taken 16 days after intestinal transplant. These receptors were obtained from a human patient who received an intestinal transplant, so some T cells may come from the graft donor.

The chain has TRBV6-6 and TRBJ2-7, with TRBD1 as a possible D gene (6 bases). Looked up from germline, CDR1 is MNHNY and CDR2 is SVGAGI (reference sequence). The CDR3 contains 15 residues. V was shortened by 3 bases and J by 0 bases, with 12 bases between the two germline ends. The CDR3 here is CASSYGQIHSYEQYF. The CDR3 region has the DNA TGTGCCAGCAGTTATGGACAGATCCACTCCTACGAGCAGTACTTC.

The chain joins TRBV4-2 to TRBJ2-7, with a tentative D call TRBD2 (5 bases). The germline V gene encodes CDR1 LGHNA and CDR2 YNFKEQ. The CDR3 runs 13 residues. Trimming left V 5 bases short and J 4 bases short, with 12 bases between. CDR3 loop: CASSLAGDYEQYF. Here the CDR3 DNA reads TGTGCCAGCAGCTTGGCCGGGGATTACGAGCAGTACTTC.

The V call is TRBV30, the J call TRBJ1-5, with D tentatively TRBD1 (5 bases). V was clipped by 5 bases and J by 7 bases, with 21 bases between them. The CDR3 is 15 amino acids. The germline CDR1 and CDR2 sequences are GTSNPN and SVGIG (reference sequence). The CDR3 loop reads CAWGLGQGLLQPQHF. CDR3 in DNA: TGTGCCTGGGGGCTTGGGCAGGGCCTCTTGCAGCCCCAGCATTTT.

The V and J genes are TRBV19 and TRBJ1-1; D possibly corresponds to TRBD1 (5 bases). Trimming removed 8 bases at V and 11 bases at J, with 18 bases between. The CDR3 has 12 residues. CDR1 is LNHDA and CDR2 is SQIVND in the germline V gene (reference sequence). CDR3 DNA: TGTGCCAGTCGGGGGAAGAAGGGTGTGGCTTTCTTT. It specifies CASRGKKGVAFF.

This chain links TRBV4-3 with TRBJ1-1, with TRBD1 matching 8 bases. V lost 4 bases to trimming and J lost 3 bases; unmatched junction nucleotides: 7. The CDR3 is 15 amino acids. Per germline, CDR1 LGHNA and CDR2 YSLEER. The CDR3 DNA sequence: TGCGCCAGCAGCCGAGGGGAGACAGGGGACACTGAAGCTTTCTTT. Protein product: CASSRGETGDTEAFF.

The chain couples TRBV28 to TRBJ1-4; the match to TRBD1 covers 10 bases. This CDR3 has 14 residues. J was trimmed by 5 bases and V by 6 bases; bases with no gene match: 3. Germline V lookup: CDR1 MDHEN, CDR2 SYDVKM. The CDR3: CASRGQGSNEKLFF. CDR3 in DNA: TGTGCCAGCAGGGGACAGGGGTCGAATGAAAAACTGTTTTTT.

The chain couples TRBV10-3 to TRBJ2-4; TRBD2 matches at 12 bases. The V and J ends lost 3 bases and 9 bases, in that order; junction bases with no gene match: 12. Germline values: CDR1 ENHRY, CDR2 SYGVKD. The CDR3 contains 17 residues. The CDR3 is CAISDSTSGRWFGIQYF. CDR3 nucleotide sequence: TGTGCCATCAGTGACTCGACTAGCGGGAGATGGTTCGGCATTCAGTACTTC.

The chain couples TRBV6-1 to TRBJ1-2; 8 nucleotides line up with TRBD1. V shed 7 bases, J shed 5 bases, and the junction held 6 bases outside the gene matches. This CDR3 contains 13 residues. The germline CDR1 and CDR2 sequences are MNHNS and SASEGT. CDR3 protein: CASNRDRIYGYTF. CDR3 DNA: TGTGCCAGCAACCGGGACAGGATATATGGCTACACCTTC.

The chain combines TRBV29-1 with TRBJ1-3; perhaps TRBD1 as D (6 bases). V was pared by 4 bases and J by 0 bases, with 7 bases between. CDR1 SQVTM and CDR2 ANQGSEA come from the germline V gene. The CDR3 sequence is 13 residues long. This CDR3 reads CSVVTGSGNTIYF. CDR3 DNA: TGCAGCGTTGTGACAGGCTCTGGAAACACCATATATTTT.

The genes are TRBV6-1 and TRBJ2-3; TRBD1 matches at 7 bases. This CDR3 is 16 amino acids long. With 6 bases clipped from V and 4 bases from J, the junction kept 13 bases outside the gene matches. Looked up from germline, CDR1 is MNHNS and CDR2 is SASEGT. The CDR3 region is CASSELLQGVADTQYF. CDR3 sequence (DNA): TGTGCCAGCAGCGAACTTCTGCAGGGGGTGGCAGATACGCAGTATTTT.

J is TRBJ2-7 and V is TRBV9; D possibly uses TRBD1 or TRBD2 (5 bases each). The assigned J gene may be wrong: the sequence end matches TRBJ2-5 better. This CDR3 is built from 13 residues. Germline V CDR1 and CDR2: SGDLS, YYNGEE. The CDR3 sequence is CASSVGGQETQYF. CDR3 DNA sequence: TGTGCCAGCAGCGTAGGGGGGCAAGAGACCCAGTACTTC.

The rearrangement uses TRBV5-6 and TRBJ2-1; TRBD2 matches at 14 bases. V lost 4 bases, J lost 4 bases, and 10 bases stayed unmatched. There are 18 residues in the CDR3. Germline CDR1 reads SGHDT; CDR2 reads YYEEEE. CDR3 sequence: CASSPGTSGSVDYNEQFF. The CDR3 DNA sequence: TGTGCCAGCAGCCCTGGGACTAGCGGGAGTGTAGATTACAATGAGCAGTTCTTC.

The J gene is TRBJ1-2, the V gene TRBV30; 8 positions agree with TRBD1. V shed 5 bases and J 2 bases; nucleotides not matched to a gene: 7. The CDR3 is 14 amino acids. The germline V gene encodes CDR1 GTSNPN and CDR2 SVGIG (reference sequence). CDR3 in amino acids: CAWVGQGRNYGYTF. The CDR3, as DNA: TGTGCCTGGGTTGGACAGGGTCGGAACTATGGCTACACCTTC.

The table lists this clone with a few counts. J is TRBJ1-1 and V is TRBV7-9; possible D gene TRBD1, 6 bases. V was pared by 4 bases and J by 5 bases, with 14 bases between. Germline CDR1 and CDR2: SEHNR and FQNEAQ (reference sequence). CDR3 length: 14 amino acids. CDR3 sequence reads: CASSSTGSWTEAFF. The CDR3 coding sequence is TGTGCCAGCAGCTCTACAGGGTCGTGGACTGAAGCTTTCTTT.

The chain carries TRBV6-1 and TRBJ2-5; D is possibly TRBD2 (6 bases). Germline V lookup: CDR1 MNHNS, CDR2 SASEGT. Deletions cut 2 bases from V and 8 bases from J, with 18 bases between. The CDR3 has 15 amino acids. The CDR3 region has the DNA TGTGCCAGCAGTGAATCGTTAGGTGGGGGGACCACCCAGTACTTC. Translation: CASSESLGGGTTQYF.

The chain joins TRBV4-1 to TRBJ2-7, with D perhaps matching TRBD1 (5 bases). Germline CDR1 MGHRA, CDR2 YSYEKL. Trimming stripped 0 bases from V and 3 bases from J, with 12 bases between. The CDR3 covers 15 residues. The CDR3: CASSQDEGVIYEQYF. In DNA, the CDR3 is TGCGCCAGCAGCCAAGATGAAGGGGTCATCTACGAGCAGTACTTC.